This T cell receptor beta chain was identified during a study of CD8+CD57+ T cells in acquired aplastic anemia. About the study: Sorted cells (CD4+ and CD8+) yielded DNA amounts that averaged roughly 3.2 ug.

It was genomic DNA that served as the template for profiling TCR beta VDJ and CDR3. TCRdb redid the calling of the reads with MiXCR, one entry per CDR3 protein. The sample includes around 170,000 distinct CDR3 sequences, about 60% of them seen just once. The CDR3 length is 13 residues. From germline, CDR1 is GTSNPN and CDR2 SVGIG (reference sequence). Trimming removed 5 bases from V and 4 bases from J, with 11 bases in between. This clonotype came up a few times. The target antigen is unknown. The study's findings and limits: Patients and controls had CD8+ Simpson's diversity values that were not significantly distinct. Overlapping CD8+ CDR3 repertoires of patients and controls contained around 31 shared sequences.

The clonotype originates from a human donor in good health. The sequenced material came from sorted CD4+, CD8+, or CD8+CD57+ T cells (not recorded which) from PBMCs. The chain recombines TRBV30 with TRBJ1-4; D is perhaps TRBD1 (5 bases). CDR3 protein: CAWSPGFNEKLFF. CDR3 DNA: TGTGCCTGGTCTCCAGGGTTTAATGAAAAACTGTTTTTT. The full variable domain, rest sourced from reference TRBV30 and TRBJ1-4, is SQTIHQWPATLVQPVGSPLSLECTVEGTSNPNLYWYRQAAGRGLQLLFYSVGIGQISSEVPQNLSASRPQDRQFILSSKKLLLSDSGFYLCAWSPGFNEKLFFGSGTQLSVL.